The next 8 T cell receptor beta chains were all read from a single sample in a study of blood T cell repertoires in COVID-19. Using immunoSEQ multiplex PCR, the repertoire was profiled, and TCRdb retains in-frame clones only, with some absent. The repertoire includes approximately 110,000 clones, more than 80% of them detected once, and 7.5% to 10% sits in the top ten. The source material was peripheral blood. Receptors were obtained from a woman aged 40 to 50 with acute or convalescent COVID-19.

The chain carries TRBV7-8 and TRBJ2-1, with D tentatively TRBD2 (6 bases). V lost 1 base to trimming and J lost 10 bases, with 11 bases between them. Germline lookup yields CDR1 SGHVS and CDR2 FQNEAQ. CDR3 length: 13 amino acids. The CDR3 sequence: CASSLDWAGEQFF. As DNA, the CDR3 is TGTGCCAGCAGCTTAGATTGGGCGGGGGAGCAGTTCTTC. Full variable domain (remainder filled in from reference TRBV7-8 and TRBJ2-1): GAGVSQSPRYKVAKRGQDVALRCDPISGHVSLFWYQQALGQGPEFLTYFQNEAQLDKSGLPSDRFFAERPEGSVSTLKIQRTQQEDSAVYLCASSLDWAGEQFFGPGTRLTVL.

The CDR3 region is CASNMNTEAFF. CDR3 bases: TGTGCCAGCAATATGAACACTGAAGCTTTCTTT. The chain couples TRBV2 to TRBJ1-1; D ambiguous. The germline gives CDR1 SNHLY, CDR2 FYNNEI. V gave up 7 bases and J gave up 0 bases, with 3 bases separating them. This CDR3 comprises 11 residues.

The CDR3 loop reads CASSATYIRQLSAFF. Here the CDR3 DNA reads TGTGCCAGCAGTGCCACATACATTCGACAGTTATCGGCTTTCTTT. The chain combines TRBV2 with TRBJ1-1, with D possibly TRBD1 on 5 matching bases. Germline V gene data show CDR1 as SNHLY and CDR2 as FYNNEI. V lost 4 bases, J lost 11 bases, and 23 bases lay in between. This CDR3 comprises 15 residues.

The chain's CDR3 is CASSLTSGGAAGELFF. CDR3 coding DNA: TGTGCCAGCAGCCTAACTAGCGGGGGGGCAGCCGGGGAGCTGTTTTTT. The chain recombines TRBV7-2 with TRBJ2-2; 13 nucleotides agree with TRBD2. CDR1 and CDR2 from the germline V gene are SGHTA and FQGNSA. Unmatched junction bases numbered 6, after V lost 5 bases and J lost 6 bases. This CDR3 spans 16 amino acids.

This chain joins TRBV19 and TRBJ1-2; D might be TRBD1 (5 bases). The CDR3 has 13 amino acids. Germline CDR1 reads LNHDA; CDR2 reads SQIVND (reference sequence). Trimming removed 5 bases at V and 7 bases at J, with 14 bases between. The CDR3 reads CASSRQGSGGYTF. The CDR3, as DNA: TGTGCCAGTAGTCGTCAGGGTTCGGGTGGCTACACCTTC.

This clone was counted a few times. The rearrangement links TRBV6-5 to TRBJ1-2, with D perhaps matching TRBD1 (5 bases). Trimming removed 8 bases at V and 5 bases at J, with 21 bases between. CDR1 is MNHEY, CDR2 SVGAGI, per germline. This CDR3 has 15 amino acids. The CDR3 region has the DNA TGTGCCAGCGAAGGTGGGGGGGTTGGTAATTATGGCTACACCTTC. It yields the protein CASEGGGVGNYGYTF.

This clone was picked up one time. This chain uses TRBV4-2 with TRBJ2-6, with 13 bases matching TRBD2. Germline values: CDR1 LGHNA, CDR2 YNFKEQ. CDR3 size: 19 residues. V was clipped by 5 bases and J by 0 bases; unmatched bases: 7. This CDR3 is CASSYRLAGGPSGANVLTF. Here the CDR3 DNA reads TGTGCCAGCAGCTATAGACTAGCGGGGGGCCCCTCTGGGGCCAACGTCCTGACTTTC.

The chain has TRBV7-2 and TRBJ1-1; no definite D call. Trimming left V 4 bases short and J 4 bases short, with 10 bases between. CDR1 and CDR2 from the germline V gene are SGHTA and FQGNSA. The CDR3 has 13 amino acids. The CDR3 region is CASSSIFSTEAFF. The DNA of the CDR3 is TGTGCCAGCAGCTCGATCTTCAGCACTGAAGCTTTCTTT.